The clone carrying this T cell receptor (beta chain) is medium-sized (0.01 to 0.1%) within its sample. Its target is unknown. Each CDR3 protein is one row after TCRdb ran MiXCR on the 5' RACE reads. The sample carries 1,500 to 2,000 distinct CDR3 sequences, 8% to 9.5% recorded once. These data come from a study of spatial heterogeneity in lung cancer. The CDR3 has 15 amino acids. Trimming removed 4 bases from V and 0 bases from J; junction bases left unmatched: 6. Germline CDR1 and CDR2: SGHNT and YYREEE (reference sequence). Broader study findings: Tumor mutation counts were tracked by expanded intratumoral alpha and beta TCR counts.

Time point in this sample: sample taken at primary tumor resection. Tumor, nontumor lung or frozen PBMC supplied whole RNA, sequenced without sorting. This specimen was lung tumor tissue, taken at surgery. This sequence originates from a female donor with early-stage non-small cell lung cancer. V and J are TRBV5-4 and TRBJ2-7, with 8 positions matching TRBD1. Here the CDR3 reads CASSPGQDSSYEQYF. The DNA of the CDR3 is TGTGCCAGCAGCCCGGGACAGGACAGCTCCTACGAGCAGTACTTC. Full variable domain (outside the CDR3, taken from reference TRBV5-4 and TRBJ2-7): ETGVTQSPTHLIKTRGQQVTLRCSSQSGHNTVSWYQQALGQGPQFIFQYYREEENGRGNFPPRFSGLQFPNYSSELNVNALELDDSALYLCASSPGQDSSYEQYFGPGTRLTVT.